This T cell receptor (beta chain) originates from a study of Graves' ophthalmopathy and Graves' hyperthyroidism. With a duration under 3 months, ophthalmopathy in the donors showed moderate-to-severe activity, CAS ≥3 and NOSPECS ≥4. Sampling approximately 10 ml of fresh peripheral blood provided the PBMCs. As the template, RNA transcripts were used to amplify TCR beta CDR3 regions. In the first round, RT-PCR was carried out with HTBI primers, and a multiplex PCR formed the second round. MiXCR, applied by TCRdb to the multiplex PCR reads, yields one record per CDR3 protein. The sample holds hundreds of thousands of distinct CDR3 sequences, over 40% seen once. Study results and limitations: Blood contained most expanded thyroid clonotypes exceeding 0.001 frequency.

This clonotype was recorded at least ten times. Its antigen remains unknown. CDR1 is SGHDN and CDR2 is FVKESK in the germline V gene. The CDR3 covers 15 residues. Trimming left V 8 bases short and J 0 bases short, with 11 bases between. The sample consisted of peripheral blood. The clonotype was recovered from an adult man with Graves' ophthalmopathy. This chain uses TRBV14 with TRBJ1-6; D remains ambiguous. CDR3 DNA sequence: TGTGCCAGCCAAGGACGGGCCTCCTATAATTCACCCCTCCACTTT. Translated: CASQGRASYNSPLHF.